These T cell receptor beta chains were read from a single sample in a study of T cells in Graves' hyperthyroidism and ophthalmopathy. A single record per CDR3 protein comes from TCRdb applying MiXCR to the multiplex PCR reads. The sample contains some 500,000 distinct CDR3 sequences, more than 15% of which appear only once. The sequenced material came from blood. Receptor source: a young woman with Graves' ophthalmopathy. CDR3s include the opening cysteine and the closing phenylalanine or tryptophan. Each record gives: clone size, J gene, D gene, V gene, CDR3 protein, CDR3 DNA. The D gene is left open where the match is weak. Size is stated for part of the rows, as once, few or many counts, or as a class when the clone is expanded.

clone size: many; J gene: TRBJ2-7; D gene: NA; V gene: TRBV20-1; CDR3 protein: CSAHDPVRSYEQYF; CDR3 DNA: TGCAGTGCTCATGACCCGGTTCGGTCCTACGAGCAGTACTTC
clone size: many; J gene: TRBJ2-7; D gene: TRBD2; V gene: TRBV9; CDR3 protein: CAWRLAVYEQYF; CDR3 DNA: TGTGCCTGGAGACTAGCGGTTTACGAGCAGTACTTC
clone size: few; J gene: TRBJ2-1; D gene: NA; V gene: TRBV6-4; CDR3 protein: CASSDSNWGPPSTYNEQFF; CDR3 DNA: TGTGCCAGCAGTGACTCGAATTGGGGACCCCCCTCGACCTACAATGAGCAGTTCTTC
clone size: many; J gene: TRBJ2-5; D gene: NA; V gene: TRBV20-1; CDR3 protein: CSARGQVQSTQYF; CDR3 DNA: TGCAGTGCTAGAGGTCAGGTTCAATCGACCCAGTACTTC
clone size: NA; J gene: TRBJ1-6; D gene: NA; V gene: TRBV6-5; CDR3 protein: CASGDDRTGPLHF; CDR3 DNA: TGTGCCAGCGGGGATGACCGTACGGGGCCCCTCCACTTT
clone size: many; J gene: TRBJ1-5; D gene: NA; V gene: TRBV9; CDR3 protein: CASSSTGFDQPQHF; CDR3 DNA: TGTGCCAGCAGCTCAACAGGGTTCGATCAGCCCCAGCATTTT
clone size: few; J gene: TRBJ2-1; D gene: NA; V gene: TRBV6-1; CDR3 protein: CASSPENEQFF; CDR3 DNA: TGTGCCAGCAGTCCAGAAAATGAGCAGTTCTTC
clone size: many; J gene: TRBJ2-1; D gene: NA; V gene: TRBV6-1; CDR3 protein: CASKVGGRWNEQFF; CDR3 DNA: TGTGCCAGCAAGGTCGGGGGGCGGTGGAATGAGCAGTTCTTC
clone size: many; J gene: TRBJ2-1; D gene: NA; V gene: TRBV6-6; CDR3 protein: CASSYPGELPFF; CDR3 DNA: TGTGCCAGCAGTTACCCGGGAGAACTGCCGTTCTTC
clone size: few; J gene: TRBJ2-3; D gene: TRBD2; V gene: TRBV24-1; CDR3 protein: CATSGPGTSVDTQYF; CDR3 DNA: TGTGCCACCAGTGGTCCCGGGACTAGCGTAGATACGCAGTATTTT
clone size: few; J gene: TRBJ2-5; D gene: NA; V gene: TRBV9; CDR3 protein: CASSVGVQRETQYF; CDR3 DNA: TGTGCCAGCAGCGTAGGCGTACAGCGGGAGACCCAGTACTTC
clone size: NA; J gene: TRBJ1-1; D gene: TRBD1; V gene: TRBV15; CDR3 protein: CATSSRGQRKDTEAFF; CDR3 DNA: TGTGCCACCAGCAGTAGGGGACAGAGGAAGGACACTGAAGCTTTCTTT
clone size: few; J gene: TRBJ2-2; D gene: NA; V gene: TRBV2; CDR3 protein: CASSEGRNTGELFF; CDR3 DNA: TGTGCCAGCAGTGAAGGGCGGAACACCGGGGAGCTGTTTTTT
clone size: NA; J gene: TRBJ2-7; D gene: TRBD2; V gene: TRBV20-1; CDR3 protein: CSARKSGLYEQYF; CDR3 DNA: TGCAGTGCTAGAAAGTCGGGACTATACGAGCAGTACTTC
clone size: few; J gene: TRBJ1-2; D gene: NA; V gene: TRBV19; CDR3 protein: CASKGVSIYGYTF; CDR3 DNA: TGTGCCAGTAAGGGGGTTTCGATCTATGGCTACACCTTC
clone size: many; J gene: TRBJ1-1; D gene: NA; V gene: TRBV30; CDR3 protein: CAWKNLNTEAFF; CDR3 DNA: TGTGCCTGGAAGAACCTGAACACTGAAGCTTTCTTT
clone size: many; J gene: TRBJ1-1; D gene: TRBD1; V gene: TRBV20-1; CDR3 protein: CSAPPMGQPNTEAFF; CDR3 DNA: TGCAGTGCTCCTCCAATGGGACAGCCTAACACTGAAGCTTTCTTT
clone size: few; J gene: TRBJ2-1; D gene: TRBD2; V gene: TRBV29-1; CDR3 protein: CSGAWVAGNEQFF; CDR3 DNA: TGCAGCGGCGCCTGGGTAGCGGGAAATGAGCAGTTCTTC
clone size: few; J gene: TRBJ2-3; D gene: NA; V gene: TRBV28; CDR3 protein: CASSLAGNIDTQYF; CDR3 DNA: TGTGCCAGCAGTTTAGCCGGGAATATAGATACGCAGTATTTT
clone size: few; J gene: TRBJ2-7; D gene: NA; V gene: TRBV28; CDR3 protein: CASSYKSDFYYEQYF; CDR3 DNA: TGTGCCAGCAGTTACAAGTCCGACTTCTACTACGAGCAGTACTTC
clone size: many; J gene: TRBJ2-1; D gene: TRBD2; V gene: TRBV6-2/TRBV6-3; CDR3 protein: CASSSSGLAGMGINEQFF; CDR3 DNA: TGTGCCAGCAGTTCCTCGGGACTAGCGGGGATGGGGATTAATGAGCAGTTCTTC
clone size: NA; J gene: TRBJ2-1; D gene: NA; V gene: TRBV12-3/TRBV12-4; CDR3 protein: CASSITPGEQFF; CDR3 DNA: TGTGCCAGCAGTATCACGCCAGGTGAGCAGTTCTTC
clone size: many; J gene: TRBJ2-7; D gene: NA; V gene: TRBV27; CDR3 protein: CASSLRSGTTYEQYF; CDR3 DNA: TGTGCCAGCAGTTTGCGCAGCGGCACCACCTACGAGCAGTACTTC
clone size: NA; J gene: TRBJ2-1; D gene: NA; V gene: TRBV20-1; CDR3 protein: CSAHQGSYNEQFF; CDR3 DNA: TGCAGTGCCCACCAGGGTTCCTACAATGAGCAGTTCTTC
clone size: few; J gene: TRBJ1-1; D gene: NA; V gene: TRBV24-1; CDR3 protein: CATSDLGSLGAFF; CDR3 DNA: TGTGCCACCAGTGACCTCGGCAGCCTGGGAGCTTTCTTT
clone size: many; J gene: TRBJ2-7; D gene: NA; V gene: TRBV24-1; CDR3 protein: CATSDSRTRKYEQYF; CDR3 DNA: TGTGCCACCAGTGATTCCCGGACGCGGAAGTACGAGCAGTACTTC
clone size: many; J gene: TRBJ2-7; D gene: NA; V gene: TRBV6-1; CDR3 protein: CASSGEPGIIYEQYF; CDR3 DNA: TGTGCCAGCAGTGGGGAGCCCGGAATTATCTACGAGCAGTACTTC
clone size: few; J gene: TRBJ2-1; D gene: TRBD2; V gene: TRBV20-1; CDR3 protein: CSARDFGGSSDEQFF; CDR3 DNA: TGCAGTGCTAGAGATTTCGGCGGGAGCTCTGATGAGCAGTTCTTC
clone size: many; J gene: TRBJ2-7; D gene: NA; V gene: TRBV11-2; CDR3 protein: CASSLVGGGVEQYF; CDR3 DNA: TGTGCCAGCAGCTTAGTCGGGGGTGGGGTCGAGCAGTACTTC
clone size: NA; J gene: TRBJ1-4; D gene: TRBD1; V gene: TRBV20-1; CDR3 protein: CSAPDRVTEKLFF; CDR3 DNA: TGCAGTGCCCCGGACAGGGTAACCGAAAAACTGTTTTTT
clone size: NA; J gene: TRBJ2-7; D gene: NA; V gene: TRBV10-3; CDR3 protein: CAISEGSGHRYEQYF; CDR3 DNA: TGTGCCATCAGTGAGGGTAGTGGACATAGATACGAGCAGTACTTC
clone size: few; J gene: TRBJ1-5; D gene: NA; V gene: TRBV12-3/TRBV12-4; CDR3 protein: CASSLRVSVDPQHF; CDR3 DNA: TGTGCCAGCAGTTTACGAGTGTCCGTAGATCCCCAGCATTTT
clone size: NA; J gene: TRBJ2-3; D gene: TRBD2; V gene: TRBV5-5; CDR3 protein: CASSLFPLAGFTDTQYF; CDR3 DNA: TGTGCCAGCAGCTTGTTCCCGCTAGCGGGTTTCACAGATACGCAGTATTTT